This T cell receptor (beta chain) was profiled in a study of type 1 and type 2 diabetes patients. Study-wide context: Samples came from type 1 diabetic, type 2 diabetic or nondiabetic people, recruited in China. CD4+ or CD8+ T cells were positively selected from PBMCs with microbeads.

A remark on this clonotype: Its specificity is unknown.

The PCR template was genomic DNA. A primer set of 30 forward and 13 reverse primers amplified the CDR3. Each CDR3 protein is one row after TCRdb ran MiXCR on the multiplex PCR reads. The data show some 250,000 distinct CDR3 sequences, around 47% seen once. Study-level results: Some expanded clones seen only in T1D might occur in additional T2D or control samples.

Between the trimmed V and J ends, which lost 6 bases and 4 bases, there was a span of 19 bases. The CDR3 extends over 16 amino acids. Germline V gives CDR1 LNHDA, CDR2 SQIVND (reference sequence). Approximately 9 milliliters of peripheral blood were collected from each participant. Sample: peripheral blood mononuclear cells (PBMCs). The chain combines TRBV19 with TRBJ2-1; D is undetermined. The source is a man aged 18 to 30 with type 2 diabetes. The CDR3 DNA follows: TGTGCCAGTAGCTACTTGGGGTCAGACTTTTACAATGAGCAGTTCTTC. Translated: CASSYLGSDFYNEQFF.